This T cell receptor beta chain was captured by sequencing in a study of cytomegalovirus exposure and HLA in healthy donors. Study-wide background: The Caucasian-associated ancestry cluster contained roughly four fifths of the 398 genotyped donors.

The PCR employed 60 Vbeta primers together with 13 Jbeta primers. The method was immunoSEQ multiplex PCR; TCRdb's version includes in-frame clones alone and lacks a portion of them. The table for this sample gives tens of thousands of clones. Germline CDR1 MNHEY, CDR2 SMNVEV (reference sequence). V lost 4 bases, J lost 1 base, and 14 bases lay in between. This CDR3 comprises 16 residues. This TCR derives from a female donor in good health and CMV-seropositive. V usage is TRBV27 and J usage is TRBJ1-5, with D perhaps TRBD1 (5 bases). Sample: PBMCs. The CDR3 sequence: CASSSFSGLSNQPQHF. Written as DNA, the CDR3 is TGTGCCAGCAGTTCTTTTTCAGGGCTAAGCAATCAGCCCCAGCATTTT.